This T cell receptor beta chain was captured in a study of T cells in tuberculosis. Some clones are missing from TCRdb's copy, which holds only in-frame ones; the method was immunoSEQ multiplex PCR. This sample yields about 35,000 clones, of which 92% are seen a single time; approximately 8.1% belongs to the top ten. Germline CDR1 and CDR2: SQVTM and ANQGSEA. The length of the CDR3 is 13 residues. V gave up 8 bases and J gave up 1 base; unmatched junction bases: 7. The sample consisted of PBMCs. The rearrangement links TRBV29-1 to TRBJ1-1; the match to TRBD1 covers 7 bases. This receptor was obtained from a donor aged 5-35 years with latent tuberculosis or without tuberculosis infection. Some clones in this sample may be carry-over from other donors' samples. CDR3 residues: CSFRQGRNTEAFF. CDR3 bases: TGCAGCTTTCGACAGGGCCGGAACACTGAAGCTTTCTTT.